Below, one T cell receptor beta chain is given with its context. Looked up from germline, CDR1 is SGHTA and CDR2 is FQGNSA. This CDR3 region has 15 residues. The V and J ends lost 1 base and 4 bases, in that order; junction bases with no gene match: 6. This sample is drawn from a study of T cell responses to AZD1222 COVID-19 vaccine. Here immunoSEQ multiplex PCR was the method, and the copy in TCRdb shows in-frame clones only, minus some. The sample includes 180,000 or so clones, 91% of them seen just once. This material consisted of peripheral blood, taken 28 days after the second AZD1222 dose. The clonotype was recovered from an adult who received the AZD1222 COVID-19 vaccine. This chain connects TRBV7-2 to TRBJ2-5; 7 bases match TRBD1. DNA for the CDR3: TGTGCCAGCAGCTTAGTAGGCAGGGGGTCAGAGACCCAGTACTTC. It encodes CASSLVGRGSETQYF.